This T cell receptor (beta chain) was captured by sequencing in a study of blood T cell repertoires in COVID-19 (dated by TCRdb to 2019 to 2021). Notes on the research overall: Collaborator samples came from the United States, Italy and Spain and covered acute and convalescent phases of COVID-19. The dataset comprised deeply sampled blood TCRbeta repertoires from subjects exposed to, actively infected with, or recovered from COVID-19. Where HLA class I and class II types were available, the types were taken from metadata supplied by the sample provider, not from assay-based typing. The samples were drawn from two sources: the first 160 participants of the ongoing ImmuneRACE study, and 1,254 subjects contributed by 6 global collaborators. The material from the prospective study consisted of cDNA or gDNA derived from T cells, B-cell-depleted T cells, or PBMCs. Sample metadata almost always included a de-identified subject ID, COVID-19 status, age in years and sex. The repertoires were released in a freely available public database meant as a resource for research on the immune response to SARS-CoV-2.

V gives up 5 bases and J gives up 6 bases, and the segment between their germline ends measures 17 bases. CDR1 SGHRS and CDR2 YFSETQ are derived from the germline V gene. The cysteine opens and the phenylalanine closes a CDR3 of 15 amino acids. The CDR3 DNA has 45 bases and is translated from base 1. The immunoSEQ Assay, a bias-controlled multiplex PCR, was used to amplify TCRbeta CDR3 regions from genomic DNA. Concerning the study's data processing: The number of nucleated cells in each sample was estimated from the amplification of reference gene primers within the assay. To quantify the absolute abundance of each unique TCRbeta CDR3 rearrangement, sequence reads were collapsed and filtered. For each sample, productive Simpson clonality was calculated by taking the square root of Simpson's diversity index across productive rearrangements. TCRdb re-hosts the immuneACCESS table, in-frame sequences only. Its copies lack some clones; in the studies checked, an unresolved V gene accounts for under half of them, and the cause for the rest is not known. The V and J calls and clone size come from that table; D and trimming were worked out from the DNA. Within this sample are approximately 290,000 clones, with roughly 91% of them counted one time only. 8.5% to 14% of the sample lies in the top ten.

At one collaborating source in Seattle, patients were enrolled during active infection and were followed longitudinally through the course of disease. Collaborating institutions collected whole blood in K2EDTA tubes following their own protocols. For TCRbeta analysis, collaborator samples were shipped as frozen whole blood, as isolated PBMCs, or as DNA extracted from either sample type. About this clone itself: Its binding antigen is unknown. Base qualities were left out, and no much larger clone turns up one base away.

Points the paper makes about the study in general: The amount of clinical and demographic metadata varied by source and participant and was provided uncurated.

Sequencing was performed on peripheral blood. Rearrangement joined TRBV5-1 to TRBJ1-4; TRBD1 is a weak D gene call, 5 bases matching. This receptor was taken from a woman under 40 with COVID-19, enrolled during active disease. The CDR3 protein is CASRLGASGHEKLFF. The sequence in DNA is TGCGCCAGCAGACTTGGGGCCTCGGGTCATGAAAAACTGTTTTTT.